This T cell receptor beta chain was identified during a study of cytomegalovirus exposure and HLA in healthy donors. Notes on the study in general: TCR beta chains numbering approximately 150 were designated cytomegalovirus-associated. In vitro, three CMV-associated chains proved specific for CMV antigens. In a later analysis, V- and J-gene trimming of beta chains associated with a DCLRE1C missense variant, replicated independently.

Both 60 Vbeta primers and 13 Jbeta primers went into the PCR. The data were produced by immunoSEQ multiplex PCR, yet TCRdb's version contains in-frame clones alone and is incomplete. The sample has around 120,000 clones, about 79% seen once. Trimming removed 3 bases at V and 3 bases at J, with 9 bases between. The CDR3 covers 14 residues. CDR1 and CDR2 from the germline V gene are MGHRA and YSYEKL. This clone was observed a few times. Its antigen is not identified. J is TRBJ2-1 and V is TRBV4-1; D not resolved. This clonotype originated in a man aged 50 or older in good health and CMV-seronegative. Sequencing was performed on PBMCs. CDR3 sequence reads: CASSQAPFYNEQFF. The CDR3 bases are TGCGCCAGCAGCCAGGCCCCGTTCTACAATGAGCAGTTCTTC.